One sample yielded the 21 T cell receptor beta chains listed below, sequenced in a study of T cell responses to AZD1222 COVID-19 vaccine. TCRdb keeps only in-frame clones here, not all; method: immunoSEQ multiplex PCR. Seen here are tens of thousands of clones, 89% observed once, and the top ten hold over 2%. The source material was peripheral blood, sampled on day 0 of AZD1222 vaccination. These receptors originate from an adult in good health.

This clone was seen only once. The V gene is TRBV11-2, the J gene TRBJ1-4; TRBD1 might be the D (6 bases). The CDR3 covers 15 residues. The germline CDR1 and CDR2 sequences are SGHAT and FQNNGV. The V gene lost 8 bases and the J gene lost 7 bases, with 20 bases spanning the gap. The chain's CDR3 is CASQTPAGVGEKLFF. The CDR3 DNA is TGTGCCAGCCAAACGCCGGCAGGGGTGGGTGAAAAACTGTTTTTT.

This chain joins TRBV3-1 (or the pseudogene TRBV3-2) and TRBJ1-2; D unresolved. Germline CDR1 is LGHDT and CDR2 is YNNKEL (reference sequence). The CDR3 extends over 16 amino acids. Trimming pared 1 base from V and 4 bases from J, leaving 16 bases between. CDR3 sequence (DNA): TGTGCCAGCAGCCAAGGTTGGTCGGTCGGCAGCTATGGCTACACCTTC. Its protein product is CASSQGWSVGSYGYTF.

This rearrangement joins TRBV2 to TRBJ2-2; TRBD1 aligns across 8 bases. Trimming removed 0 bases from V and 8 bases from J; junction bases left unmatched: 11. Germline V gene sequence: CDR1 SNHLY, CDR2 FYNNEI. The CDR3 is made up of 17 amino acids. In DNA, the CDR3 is TGTGCCAGCAGTGAAGCCGGGTGGGCAGGGGGCAAAGGGGAGCTGTTTTTT. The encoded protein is CASSEAGWAGGKGELFF. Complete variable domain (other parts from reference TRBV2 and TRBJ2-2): EPEVTQTPSHQVTQMGQEVILRCVPISNHLYFYWYRQILGQKVEFLVSFYNNEISEKSEIFDDQFSVERPDGSNFTLKIRSTKLEDSAMYFCASSEAGWAGGKGELFFGEGSRLTVL.

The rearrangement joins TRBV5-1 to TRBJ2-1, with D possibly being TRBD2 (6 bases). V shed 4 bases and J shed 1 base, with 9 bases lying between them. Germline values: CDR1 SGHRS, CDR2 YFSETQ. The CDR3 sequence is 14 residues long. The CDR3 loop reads CASSPGTSYNEQFF. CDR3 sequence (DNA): TGCGCCAGCAGCCCGGGGACTTCCTACAATGAGCAGTTCTTC.

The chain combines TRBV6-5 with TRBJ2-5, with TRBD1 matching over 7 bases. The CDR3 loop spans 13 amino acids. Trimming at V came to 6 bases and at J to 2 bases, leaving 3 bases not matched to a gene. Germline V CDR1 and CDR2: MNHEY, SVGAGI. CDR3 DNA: TGTGCCAGCAGAAACAGGGGTCAAGAGACCCAGTACTTC. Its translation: CASRNRGQETQYF.

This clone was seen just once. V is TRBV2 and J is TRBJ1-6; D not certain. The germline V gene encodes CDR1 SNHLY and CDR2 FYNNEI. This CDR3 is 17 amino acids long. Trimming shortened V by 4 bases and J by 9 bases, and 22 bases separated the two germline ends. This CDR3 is CASSGLGGFRVASPLHF. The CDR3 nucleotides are TGTGCCAGCAGTGGGTTAGGAGGCTTCCGCGTTGCTTCACCCCTCCACTTT.

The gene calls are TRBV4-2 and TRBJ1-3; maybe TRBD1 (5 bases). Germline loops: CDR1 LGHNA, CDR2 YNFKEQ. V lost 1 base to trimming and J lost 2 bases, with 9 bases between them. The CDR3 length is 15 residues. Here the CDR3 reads CASSQAMGAGNTIYF. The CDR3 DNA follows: TGTGCCAGCAGCCAAGCTATGGGGGCTGGAAACACCATATATTTT.

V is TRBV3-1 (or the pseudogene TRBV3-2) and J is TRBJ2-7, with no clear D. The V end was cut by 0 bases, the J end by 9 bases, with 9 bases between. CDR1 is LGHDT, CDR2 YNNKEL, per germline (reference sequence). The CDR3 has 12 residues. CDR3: CASSQDERAQYF. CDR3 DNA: TGTGCCAGCAGCCAAGATGAACGAGCGCAGTACTTC.

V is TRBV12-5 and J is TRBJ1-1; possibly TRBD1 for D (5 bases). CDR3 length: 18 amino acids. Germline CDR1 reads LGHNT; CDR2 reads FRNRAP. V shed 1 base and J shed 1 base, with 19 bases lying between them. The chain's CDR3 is CASGLARLGTARNTEAFF. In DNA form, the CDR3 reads TGTGCTAGTGGTTTGGCACGGCTCGGGACTGCCAGGAACACTGAAGCTTTCTTT.

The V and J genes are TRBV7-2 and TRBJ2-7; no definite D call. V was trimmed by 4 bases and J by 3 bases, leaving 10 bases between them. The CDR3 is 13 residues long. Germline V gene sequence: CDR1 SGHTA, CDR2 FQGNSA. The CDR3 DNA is TGTGCCAGCAGCTACCTAAGGAACTACGAGCAGTACTTC. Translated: CASSYLRNYEQYF.

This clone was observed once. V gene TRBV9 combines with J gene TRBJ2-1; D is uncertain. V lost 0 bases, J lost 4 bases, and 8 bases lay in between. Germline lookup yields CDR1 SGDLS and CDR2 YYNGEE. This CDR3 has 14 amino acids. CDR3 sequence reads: CASSVEAEYNEQFF. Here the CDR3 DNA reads TGTGCCAGCAGCGTAGAGGCAGAATACAATGAGCAGTTCTTC.

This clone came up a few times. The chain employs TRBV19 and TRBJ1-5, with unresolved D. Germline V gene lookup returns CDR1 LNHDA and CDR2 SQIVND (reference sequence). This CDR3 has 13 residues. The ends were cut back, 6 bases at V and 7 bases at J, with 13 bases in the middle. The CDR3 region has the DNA TGTGCCAGTAGGGGGAAGGGTACGCAGCCCCAGCATTTT. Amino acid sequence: CASRGKGTQPQHF.

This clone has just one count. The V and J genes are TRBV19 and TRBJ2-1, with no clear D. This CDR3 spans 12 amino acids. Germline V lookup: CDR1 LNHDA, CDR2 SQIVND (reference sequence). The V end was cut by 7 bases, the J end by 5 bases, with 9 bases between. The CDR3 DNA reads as TGTGCCAGTACCTCGTTAGACAATGAGCAGTTCTTC. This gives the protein CASTSLDNEQFF.

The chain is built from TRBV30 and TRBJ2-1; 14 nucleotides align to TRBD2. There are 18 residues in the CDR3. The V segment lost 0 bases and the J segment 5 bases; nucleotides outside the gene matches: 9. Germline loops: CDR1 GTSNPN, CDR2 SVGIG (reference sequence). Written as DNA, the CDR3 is TGTGCCTGGAGTGTAACACTGACTAGCGGGGGGGAACACAATGAGCAGTTCTTC. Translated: CAWSVTLTSGGEHNEQFF.

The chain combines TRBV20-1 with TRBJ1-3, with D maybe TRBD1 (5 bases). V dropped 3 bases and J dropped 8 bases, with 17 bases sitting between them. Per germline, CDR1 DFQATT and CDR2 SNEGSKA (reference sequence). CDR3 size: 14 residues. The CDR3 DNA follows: TGCAGTGCTAGTCCTCGGGGCCTCGGGGACACCATATATTTT. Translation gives CSASPRGLGDTIYF.

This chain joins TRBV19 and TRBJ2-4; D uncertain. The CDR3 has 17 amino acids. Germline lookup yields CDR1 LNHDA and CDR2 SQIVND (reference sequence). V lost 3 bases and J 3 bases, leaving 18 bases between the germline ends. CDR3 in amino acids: CASSMTHLALGKNIQYF. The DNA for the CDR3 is TGTGCCAGTAGTATGACTCACTTGGCCTTAGGCAAAAACATTCAGTACTTC.

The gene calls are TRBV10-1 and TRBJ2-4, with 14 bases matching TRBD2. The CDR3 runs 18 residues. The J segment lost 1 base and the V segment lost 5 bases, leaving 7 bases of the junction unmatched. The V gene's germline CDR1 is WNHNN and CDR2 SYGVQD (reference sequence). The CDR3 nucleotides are TGCGCCAGCAGTCGACTAGCGGGGGGGCCGGGGGCCAAAAACATTCAGTACTTC. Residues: CASSRLAGGPGAKNIQYF.

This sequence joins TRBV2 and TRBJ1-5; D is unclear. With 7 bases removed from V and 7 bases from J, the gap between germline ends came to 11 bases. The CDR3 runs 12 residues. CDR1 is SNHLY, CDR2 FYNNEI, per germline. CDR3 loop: CASNNGRQPQHF. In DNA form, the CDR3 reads TGTGCCAGCAATAATGGGCGACAGCCCCAGCATTTT. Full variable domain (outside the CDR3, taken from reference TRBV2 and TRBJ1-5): EPEVTQTPSHQVTQMGQEVILRCVPISNHLYFYWYRQILGQKVEFLVSFYNNEISEKSEIFDDQFSVERPDGSNFTLKIRSTKLEDSAMYFCASNNGRQPQHFGDGTRLSIL.

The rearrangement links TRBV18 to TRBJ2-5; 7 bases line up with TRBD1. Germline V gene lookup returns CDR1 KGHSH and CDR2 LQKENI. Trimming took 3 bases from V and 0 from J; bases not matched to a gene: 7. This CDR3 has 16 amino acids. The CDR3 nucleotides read TGTGCCAGCTCACCCCGGACAGGACGCCACCAAGAGACCCAGTACTTC. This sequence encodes CASSPRTGRHQETQYF.

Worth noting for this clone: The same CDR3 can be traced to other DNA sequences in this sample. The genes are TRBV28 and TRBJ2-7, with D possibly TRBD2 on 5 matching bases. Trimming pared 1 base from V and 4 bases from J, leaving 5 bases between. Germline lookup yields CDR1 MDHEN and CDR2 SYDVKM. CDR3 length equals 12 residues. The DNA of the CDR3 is TGTGCCAGCAGTTTATCGGGATACGAGCAGTACTTC. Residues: CASSLSGYEQYF.

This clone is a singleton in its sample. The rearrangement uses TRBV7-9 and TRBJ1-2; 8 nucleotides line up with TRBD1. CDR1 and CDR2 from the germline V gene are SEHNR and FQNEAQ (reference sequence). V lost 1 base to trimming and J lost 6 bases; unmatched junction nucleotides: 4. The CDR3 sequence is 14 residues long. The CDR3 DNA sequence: TGTGCCAGCAGCTTAGGGACAGGGCCTAATGGCTACACCTTC. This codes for CASSLGTGPNGYTF.